This T cell receptor beta chain came from a study of read filtering for tumor transcriptome and immune sequencing. Study background: R-ISS stage counts were eight or nine for I, about 17 for II, about 7 for III. Whole-transcriptome libraries were prepared after DNase treatment. Overall study findings and caveats: IR-seq captured clonotypes deeper and more reliably than RNA-seq. Single-read clonotypes: 80% to 90% of IR-seq clonotypes (roughly 4% of reads), 74.6% of RNA-seq clonotypes (approximately 45% of reads).

About this clonotype itself: Its specificity is not known. A much larger clone sits a single nucleotide away, making a read error possible.

This library used around 400 ng RNA and molecular barcoded adaptors spanning alpha/delta and beta/gamma chains. TCRdb reprocessed the reads with MiXCR, giving one entry per CDR3 protein. The sample consists of fewer than 90,000 distinct CDR3 sequences, roughly an eighth of them appearing once. The CDR3 length is 13 residues. The germline V and J ends were trimmed by 5 bases and 3 bases, with 8 bases remaining between them. Germline-derived CDR1 and CDR2 are SGHAT and FQNNGV. Sequencing input: a population of CD138-negative cells sorted from bone marrow. The V gene is TRBV11-2, the J gene TRBJ1-5; D gene unclear. The sequence was obtained from a donor over 35 with multiple myeloma. The CDR3: CASSEGDNQPQHF. The CDR3 DNA sequence: TGTGCCAGCAGCGAGGGCGACAATCAGCCCCAGCATTTT.